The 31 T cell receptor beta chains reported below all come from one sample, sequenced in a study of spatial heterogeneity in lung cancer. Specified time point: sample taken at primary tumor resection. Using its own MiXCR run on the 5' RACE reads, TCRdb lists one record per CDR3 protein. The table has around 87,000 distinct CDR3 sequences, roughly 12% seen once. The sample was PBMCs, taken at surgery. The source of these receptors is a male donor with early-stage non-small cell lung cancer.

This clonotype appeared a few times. CDR3 residues: CASSLATNEQYF. CDR3 sequence (DNA): TGTGCCAGCAGCTTAGCTACTAACGAGCAGTACTTC. V and J are TRBV7-8 and TRBJ2-7; D is undetermined. The CDR3 is 12 amino acids. The V gene lost 0 bases and the J gene lost 5 bases, with 5 bases spanning the gap. Germline CDR1 is SGHVS and CDR2 is FQNEAQ.

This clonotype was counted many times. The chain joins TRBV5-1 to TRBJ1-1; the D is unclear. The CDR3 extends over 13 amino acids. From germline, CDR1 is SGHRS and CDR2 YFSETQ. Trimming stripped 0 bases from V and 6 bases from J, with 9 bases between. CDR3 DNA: TGCGCCAGCAGCTTGGGGGAGAGTTCTGAAGCTTTCTTT. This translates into CASSLGESSEAFF. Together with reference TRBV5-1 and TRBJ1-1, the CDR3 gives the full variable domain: KAGVTQTPRYLIKTRGQQVTLSCSPISGHRSVSWYQQTPGQGLQFLFEYFSETQRNKGNFPGRFSGRQFSNSRSEMNVSTLELGDSALYLCASSLGESSEAFFGQGTRLTVV.

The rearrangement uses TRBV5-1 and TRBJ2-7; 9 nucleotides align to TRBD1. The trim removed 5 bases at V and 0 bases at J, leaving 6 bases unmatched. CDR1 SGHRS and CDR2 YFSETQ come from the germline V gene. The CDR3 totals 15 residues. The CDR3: CASRSGQGSSYEQYF. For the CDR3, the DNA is TGCGCCAGCAGATCTGGACAGGGGTCCTCCTACGAGCAGTACTTC.

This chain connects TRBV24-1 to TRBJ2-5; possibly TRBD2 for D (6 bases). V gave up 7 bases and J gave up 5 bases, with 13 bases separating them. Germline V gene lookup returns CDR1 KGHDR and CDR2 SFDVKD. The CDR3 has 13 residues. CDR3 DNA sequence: TGTGCCACCAGCGGGACTCTCGGGGAGACCCAGTACTTC. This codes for CATSGTLGETQYF.

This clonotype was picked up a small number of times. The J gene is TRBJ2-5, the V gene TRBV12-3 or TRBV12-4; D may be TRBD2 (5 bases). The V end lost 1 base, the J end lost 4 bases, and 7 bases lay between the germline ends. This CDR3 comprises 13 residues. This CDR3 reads CASSLGGLETQYF. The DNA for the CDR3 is TGTGCCAGCAGTTTAGGAGGGCTAGAGACCCAGTACTTC.

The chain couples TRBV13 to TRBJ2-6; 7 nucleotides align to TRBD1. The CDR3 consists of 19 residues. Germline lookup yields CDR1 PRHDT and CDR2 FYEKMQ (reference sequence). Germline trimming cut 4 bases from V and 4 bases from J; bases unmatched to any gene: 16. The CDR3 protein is CASSSQRQGPTRGANVLTF. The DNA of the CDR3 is TGTGCCAGCAGCTCCCAGAGACAGGGCCCTACTAGAGGGGCCAACGTCCTGACTTTC.

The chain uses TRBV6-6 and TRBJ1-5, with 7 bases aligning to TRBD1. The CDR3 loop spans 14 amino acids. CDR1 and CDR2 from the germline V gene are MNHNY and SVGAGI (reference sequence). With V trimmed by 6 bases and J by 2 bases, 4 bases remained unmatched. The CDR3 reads CASSFTGGNQPQHF. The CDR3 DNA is TGTGCCAGCAGCTTCACAGGGGGCAATCAGCCCCAGCATTTT.

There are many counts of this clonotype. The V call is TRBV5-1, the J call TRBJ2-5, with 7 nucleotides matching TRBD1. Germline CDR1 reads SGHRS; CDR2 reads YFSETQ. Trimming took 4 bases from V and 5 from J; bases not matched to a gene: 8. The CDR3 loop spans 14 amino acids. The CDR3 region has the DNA TGCGCCAGCAGCGCCCGGGACAGCAGTGAGACCCAGTACTTC. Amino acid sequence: CASSARDSSETQYF.

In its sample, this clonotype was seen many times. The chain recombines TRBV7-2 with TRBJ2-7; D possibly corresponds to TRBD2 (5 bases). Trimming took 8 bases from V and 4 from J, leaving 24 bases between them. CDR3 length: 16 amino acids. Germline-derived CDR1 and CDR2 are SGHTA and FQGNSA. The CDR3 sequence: CASSVAPPPSPYEQYF. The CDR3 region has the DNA TGTGCCAGCTCGGTCGCCCCGCCTCCTAGCCCTTACGAGCAGTACTTC.

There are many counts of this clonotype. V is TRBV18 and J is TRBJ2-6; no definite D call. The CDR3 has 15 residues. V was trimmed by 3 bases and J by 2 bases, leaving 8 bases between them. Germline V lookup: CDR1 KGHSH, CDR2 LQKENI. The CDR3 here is CASSPTVTGANVLTF. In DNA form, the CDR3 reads TGTGCCAGCTCACCTACGGTAACTGGGGCCAACGTCCTGACTTTC.

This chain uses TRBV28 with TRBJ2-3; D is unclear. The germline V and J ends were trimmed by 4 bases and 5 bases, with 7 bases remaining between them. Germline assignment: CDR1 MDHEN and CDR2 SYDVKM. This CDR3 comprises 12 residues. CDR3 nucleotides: TGTGCCAGCAGTTCAACTGGAGATACGCAGTATTTT. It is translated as CASSSTGDTQYF. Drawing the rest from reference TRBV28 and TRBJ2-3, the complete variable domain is DVKVTQSSRYLVKRTGEKVFLECVQDMDHENMFWYRQDPGLGLRLIYFSYDVKMKEKGDIPEGYSVSREKKERFSLILESASTNQTSMYLCASSSTGDTQYFGPGTRLTVL.

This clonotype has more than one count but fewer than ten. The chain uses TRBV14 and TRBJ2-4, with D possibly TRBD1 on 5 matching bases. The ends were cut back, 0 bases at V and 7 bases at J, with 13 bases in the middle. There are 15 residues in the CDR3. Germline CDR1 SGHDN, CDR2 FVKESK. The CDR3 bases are TGTGCCAGCAGCCAAGATCTAGGACACGGTAACATTCAGTACTTC. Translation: CASSQDLGHGNIQYF.

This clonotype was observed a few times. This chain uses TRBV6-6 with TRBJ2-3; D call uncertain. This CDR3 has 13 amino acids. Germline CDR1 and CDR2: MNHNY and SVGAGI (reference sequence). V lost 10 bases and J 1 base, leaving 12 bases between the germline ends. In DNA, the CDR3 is TGTGCCAACCGGACGGAACGCACAGATACGCAGTATTTT. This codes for CANRTERTDTQYF.

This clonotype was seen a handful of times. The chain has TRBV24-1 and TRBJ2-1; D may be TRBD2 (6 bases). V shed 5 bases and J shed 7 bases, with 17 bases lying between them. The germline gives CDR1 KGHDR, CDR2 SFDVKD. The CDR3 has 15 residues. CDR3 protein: CATSAEAGKGNEQFF. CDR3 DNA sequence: TGTGCCACCAGTGCCGAGGCGGGGAAGGGGAATGAGCAGTTCTTC.

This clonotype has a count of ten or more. CDR3 sequence: CASSLDGNNEKLFF. The CDR3 nucleotides are TGTGCCAGCAGCTTGGACGGAAATAATGAAAAACTGTTTTTT. This sequence joins TRBV7-9 and TRBJ1-4; D gene ambiguous. CDR3 length: 14 amino acids. Germline V gene data show CDR1 as SEHNR and CDR2 as FQNEAQ (reference sequence). Trimming pared 3 bases from V and 4 bases from J, leaving 9 bases between.

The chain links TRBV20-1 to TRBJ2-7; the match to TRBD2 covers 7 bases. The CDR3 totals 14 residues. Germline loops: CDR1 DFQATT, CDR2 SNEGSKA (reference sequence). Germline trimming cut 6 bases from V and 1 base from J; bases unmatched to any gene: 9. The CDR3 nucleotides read TGCAGTGCAAGCTCTGCGGGGGTGTCCTACGAGCAGTACTTC. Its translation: CSASSAGVSYEQYF.

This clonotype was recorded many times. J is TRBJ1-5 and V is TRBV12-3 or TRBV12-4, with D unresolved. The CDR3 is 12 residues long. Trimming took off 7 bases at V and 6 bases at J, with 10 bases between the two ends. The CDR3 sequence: CASTQGVQPQHF. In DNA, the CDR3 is TGTGCCAGCACCCAAGGCGTTCAGCCCCAGCATTTT.

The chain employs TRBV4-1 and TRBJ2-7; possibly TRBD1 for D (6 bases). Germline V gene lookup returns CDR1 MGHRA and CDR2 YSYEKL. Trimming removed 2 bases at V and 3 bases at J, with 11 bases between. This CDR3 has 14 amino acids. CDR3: CASSQPGQVYEQYF. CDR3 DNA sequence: TGCGCCAGCAGCCAACCGGGACAAGTCTACGAGCAGTACTTC.

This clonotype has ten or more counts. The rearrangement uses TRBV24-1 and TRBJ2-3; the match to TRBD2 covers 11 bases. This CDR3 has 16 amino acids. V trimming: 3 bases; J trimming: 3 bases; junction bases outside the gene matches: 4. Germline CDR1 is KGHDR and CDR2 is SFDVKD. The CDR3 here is CATSDPRLAGTDTQYF. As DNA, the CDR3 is TGTGCCACCAGTGATCCAAGACTAGCGGGAACAGATACGCAGTATTTT.

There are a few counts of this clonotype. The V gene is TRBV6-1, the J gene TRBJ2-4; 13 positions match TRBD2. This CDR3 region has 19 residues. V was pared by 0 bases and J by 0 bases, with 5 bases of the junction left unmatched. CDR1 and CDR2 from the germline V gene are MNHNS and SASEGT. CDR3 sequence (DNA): TGTGCCAGCAGTGAAGCGGGGACTAGCGGGATCCTAGCCAAAAACATTCAGTACTTC. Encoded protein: CASSEAGTSGILAKNIQYF.

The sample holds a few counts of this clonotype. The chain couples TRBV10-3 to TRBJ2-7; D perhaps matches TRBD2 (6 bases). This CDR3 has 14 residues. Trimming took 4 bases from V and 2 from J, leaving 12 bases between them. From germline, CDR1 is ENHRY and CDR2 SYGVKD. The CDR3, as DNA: TGTGCCATCAGTGCGGGGACTGGGGCCTACGAGCAGTACTTC. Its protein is CAISAGTGAYEQYF.

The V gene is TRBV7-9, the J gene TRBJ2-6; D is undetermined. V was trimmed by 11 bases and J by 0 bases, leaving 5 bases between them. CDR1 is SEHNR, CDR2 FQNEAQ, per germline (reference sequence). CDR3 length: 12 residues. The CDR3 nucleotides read TGTGCCGGGATCTCTGGGGCCAACGTCCTGACTTTC. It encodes CAGISGANVLTF.

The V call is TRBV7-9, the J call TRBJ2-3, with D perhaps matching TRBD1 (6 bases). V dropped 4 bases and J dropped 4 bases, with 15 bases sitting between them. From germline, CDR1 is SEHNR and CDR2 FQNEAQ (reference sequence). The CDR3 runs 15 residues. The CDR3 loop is CASSYPRGRADTQYF. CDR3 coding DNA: TGTGCCAGCAGCTATCCCAGGGGCCGGGCAGATACGCAGTATTTT.

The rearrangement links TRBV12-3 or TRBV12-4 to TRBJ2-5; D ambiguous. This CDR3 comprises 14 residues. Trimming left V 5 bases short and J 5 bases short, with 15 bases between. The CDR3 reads CASSIGGTAETQYF. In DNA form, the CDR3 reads TGTGCCAGCAGTATCGGTGGCACCGCTGAGACCCAGTACTTC.

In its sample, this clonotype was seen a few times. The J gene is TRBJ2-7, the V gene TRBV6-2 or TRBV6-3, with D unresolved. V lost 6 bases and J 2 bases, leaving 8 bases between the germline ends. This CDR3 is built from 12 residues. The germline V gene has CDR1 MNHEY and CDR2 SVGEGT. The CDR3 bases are TGTGCCAGCAGATCCCCAGCCTACGAGCAGTACTTC. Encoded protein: CASRSPAYEQYF.

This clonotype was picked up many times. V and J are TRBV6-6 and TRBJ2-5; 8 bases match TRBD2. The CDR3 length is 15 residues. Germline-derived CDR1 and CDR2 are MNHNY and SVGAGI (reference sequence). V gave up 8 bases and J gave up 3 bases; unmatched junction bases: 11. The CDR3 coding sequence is TGTGCCAGCTCAAGTTTGGCGGGAGGAAAAGAGACCCAGTACTTC. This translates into CASSSLAGGKETQYF.

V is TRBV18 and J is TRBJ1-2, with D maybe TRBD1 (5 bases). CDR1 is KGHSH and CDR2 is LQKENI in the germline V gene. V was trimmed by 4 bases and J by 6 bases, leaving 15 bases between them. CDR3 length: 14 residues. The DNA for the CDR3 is TGTGCCAGCTCACAAACAGAGGGACTCAATGGCTACACCTTC. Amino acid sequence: CASSQTEGLNGYTF.

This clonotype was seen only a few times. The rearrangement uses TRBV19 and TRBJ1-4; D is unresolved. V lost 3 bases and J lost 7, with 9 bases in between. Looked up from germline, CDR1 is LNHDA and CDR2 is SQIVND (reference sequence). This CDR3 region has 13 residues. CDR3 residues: CASSMTHGEKLFF. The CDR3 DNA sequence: TGTGCCAGTAGTATGACCCACGGTGAAAAACTGTTTTTT.

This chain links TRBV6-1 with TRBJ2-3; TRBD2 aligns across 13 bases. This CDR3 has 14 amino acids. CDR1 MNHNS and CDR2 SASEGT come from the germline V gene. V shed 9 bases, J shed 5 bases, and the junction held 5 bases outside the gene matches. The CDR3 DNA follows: TGTGCCAGTTGGACTAGCGGGAGAAGAGATACGCAGTATTTT. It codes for CASWTSGRRDTQYF.

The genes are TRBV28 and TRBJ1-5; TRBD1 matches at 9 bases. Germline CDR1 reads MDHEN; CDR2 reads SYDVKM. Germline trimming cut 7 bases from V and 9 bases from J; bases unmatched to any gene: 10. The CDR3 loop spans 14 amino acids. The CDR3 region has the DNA TGTGCCAGCACCTCACAGGGGGCGACGGGGCCCCAGCATTTT. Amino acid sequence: CASTSQGATGPQHF.

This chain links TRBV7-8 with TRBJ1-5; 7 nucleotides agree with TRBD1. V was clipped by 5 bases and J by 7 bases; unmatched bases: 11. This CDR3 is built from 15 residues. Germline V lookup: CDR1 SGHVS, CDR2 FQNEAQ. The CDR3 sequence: CASSLGQEPKQPQHF. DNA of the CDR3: TGTGCCAGCAGCCTAGGACAGGAGCCTAAACAGCCCCAGCATTTT.